Listed below are T cell receptor beta chains from one sample, sequenced in a study of metastatic and nonmetastatic thyroid tumors. TCRdb reanalyzed the PCR reads via MiXCR. This table holds roughly 70,000 clones, more than 15% found once. Sequenced: blood. All receptors come from a female donor with papillary thyroid cancer or a benign thyroid nodule (not recorded which). Some clones in this sample may be carry-over from other donors' samples. CDR3s include the opening cysteine and the closing phenylalanine or tryptophan. D genes are given only for firm matches. Size is stated for part of the rows, as once, few or many counts, or as a class when the clone is expanded.

v_call: TRBV4-1; cdr3_length: 15; j_call: TRBJ1-2; d_call: -; clone_size: many; cdr3_nt: TGCGCCAGCAGACCGCTAGCTGTAGGCTCTGATGGCTACACCTTC; cdr3_aa: CASRPLAVGSDGYTF
v_call: TRBV5-5; cdr3_length: 14; j_call: TRBJ2-1; d_call: -; clone_size: many; cdr3_nt: TGTGCCAGCAGCTTGGTATCGGGAGCGTATGAGCAGTTCTTC; cdr3_aa: CASSLVSGAYEQFF
v_call: TRBV12-3/TRBV12-4; cdr3_length: 14; j_call: TRBJ1-1; d_call: -; clone_size: many; cdr3_nt: TGTGCCAGCAGTTTGGCCTTTATGAACACTGAAGCTTTCTTT; cdr3_aa: CASSLAFMNTEAFF
v_call: TRBV2; cdr3_length: 13; j_call: TRBJ1-1; d_call: -; clone_size: -; cdr3_nt: TGTGCCATCCAACAGGAGATGAACACTGAAGCTTTCTTT; cdr3_aa: CAIQQEMNTEAFF
v_call: TRBV20-1; cdr3_length: 15; j_call: TRBJ2-7; d_call: -; clone_size: -; cdr3_nt: TGCAGTGCTAGAGATTTGCGGGTGATCTCCTACGAGCAGTACTTC; cdr3_aa: CSARDLRVISYEQYF
v_call: TRBV4-2; cdr3_length: 16; j_call: TRBJ1-5; d_call: TRBD1; clone_size: -; cdr3_nt: TGTGCCAGCAGCCAAGGGGACAGGGCGGGGAATCAGCCCCAGCATTTT; cdr3_aa: CASSQGDRAGNQPQHF
v_call: TRBV6-1; cdr3_length: 16; j_call: TRBJ2-6; d_call: TRBD1; clone_size: -; cdr3_nt: TGTGCCAGCCGGGACAGGGGGCTCTCTGGGGCCAACGTCCTGACTTTC; cdr3_aa: CASRDRGLSGANVLTF
v_call: TRBV20-1; cdr3_length: 14; j_call: TRBJ2-7; d_call: TRBD2; clone_size: -; cdr3_nt: TGCAGTGCTAGCTCGAGCGGGAGCGCCTACGAGCAGTACTTC; cdr3_aa: CSASSSGSAYEQYF
v_call: TRBV3-1; cdr3_length: 16; j_call: TRBJ1-2; d_call: -; clone_size: -; cdr3_nt: TGTGCCAGCAGCCAAGATCTTACCAGGCCGGAGGTTGGCTACACCTTC; cdr3_aa: CASSQDLTRPEVGYTF
v_call: TRBV15; cdr3_length: 16; j_call: TRBJ2-7; d_call: -; clone_size: many; cdr3_nt: TGTGCCACCAGCAGAGCTCAACCGGGACTGCCTGACGAGCAGTACTTC; cdr3_aa: CATSRAQPGLPDEQYF
v_call: TRBV7-8; cdr3_length: 16; j_call: TRBJ2-7; d_call: TRBD1; clone_size: many; cdr3_nt: TGTGCCAGCAGCTTAAGGACAGGGGGGAGCTCCTACGAGCAGTACTTC; cdr3_aa: CASSLRTGGSSYEQYF
v_call: TRBV4-1; cdr3_length: 15; j_call: TRBJ2-1; d_call: TRBD1; clone_size: many; cdr3_nt: TGCGCCAGCAGCCAAACAGGGGGCGCGGGCAATGAGCAGTTCTTC; cdr3_aa: CASSQTGGAGNEQFF
v_call: TRBV3-1; cdr3_length: 16; j_call: TRBJ2-1; d_call: TRBD2; clone_size: many; cdr3_nt: TGTGCCAGCAGCCAAGCCGGGGGGAGCTCCTACAATGAGCAGTTCTTC; cdr3_aa: CASSQAGGSSYNEQFF
v_call: TRBV7-9; cdr3_length: 14; j_call: TRBJ2-7; d_call: -; clone_size: many; cdr3_nt: TGTGCCAGCAGCTTGTCTGGCCAAACCTACGAGCAGTACTTC; cdr3_aa: CASSLSGQTYEQYF
v_call: TRBV7-3; cdr3_length: 15; j_call: TRBJ1-1; d_call: -; clone_size: many; cdr3_nt: TGTGCCAGCAGCTTAAGTCCGGGGGCGAACACTGAAGCTTTCTTT; cdr3_aa: CASSLSPGANTEAFF
v_call: TRBV20-1; cdr3_length: 14; j_call: TRBJ2-5; d_call: -; clone_size: many; cdr3_nt: TGCAGTGCTAGAGATTGGGGGAGGCAAGAGACCCAGTACTTC; cdr3_aa: CSARDWGRQETQYF
v_call: TRBV24-1; cdr3_length: 14; j_call: TRBJ2-1; d_call: -; clone_size: many; cdr3_nt: TGTGCCACCAGTGATTGGACAGACAATAATGAGCAGTTCTTC; cdr3_aa: CATSDWTDNNEQFF
v_call: TRBV27; cdr3_length: 15; j_call: TRBJ2-7; d_call: TRBD2; clone_size: -; cdr3_nt: TGTGCCAGCAGTTCAGCGGGGGTTGACCCCTACGAGCAGTACTTC; cdr3_aa: CASSSAGVDPYEQYF
v_call: TRBV4-1; cdr3_length: 14; j_call: TRBJ2-1; d_call: -; clone_size: many; cdr3_nt: TGCGCCAGCAGCCAAGGGGTCTCCTACAATGAGCAGTTCTTC; cdr3_aa: CASSQGVSYNEQFF
v_call: TRBV12-3/TRBV12-4; cdr3_length: 17; j_call: TRBJ2-5; d_call: TRBD2; clone_size: -; cdr3_nt: TGTGCCAGCAGGGGGGGACAGGGCCTAGCGGGAGGGGAGACCCAGTACTTC; cdr3_aa: CASRGGQGLAGGETQYF
v_call: TRBV12-3/TRBV12-4; cdr3_length: 15; j_call: TRBJ1-5; d_call: -; clone_size: many; cdr3_nt: TGTGCCAGCAGTTTTCACCTGAGGAGCAATCAGCCCCAGCATTTT; cdr3_aa: CASSFHLRSNQPQHF
v_call: TRBV20-1; cdr3_length: 14; j_call: TRBJ2-1; d_call: TRBD2; clone_size: many; cdr3_nt: TGCAGTGCTCCGAGACTAGCGGGAGCCAATGAGCAGTTCTTC; cdr3_aa: CSAPRLAGANEQFF
v_call: TRBV5-1; cdr3_length: 15; j_call: TRBJ2-7; d_call: TRBD1; clone_size: once; cdr3_nt: TGCGCCAGCAGATACAACCCGGGACAGAACTACGAGCAGTACTTC; cdr3_aa: CASRYNPGQNYEQYF
v_call: TRBV25-1; cdr3_length: 16; j_call: TRBJ2-1; d_call: TRBD2; clone_size: many; cdr3_nt: TGTGCCAGCAGTGATCCGACTAGCGTGGCCTACAATGAGCAGTTCTTC; cdr3_aa: CASSDPTSVAYNEQFF
v_call: TRBV5-6; cdr3_length: 14; j_call: TRBJ1-5; d_call: -; clone_size: many; cdr3_nt: TGTGCCAGCAGCTTGGAGGGGATCCGACAGCCCCAGCATTTT; cdr3_aa: CASSLEGIRQPQHF
v_call: TRBV5-1; cdr3_length: 13; j_call: TRBJ2-1; d_call: -; clone_size: -; cdr3_nt: TGCGCCAGCAGCTTACAGGTCCGGGATGAGCAGTTCTTC; cdr3_aa: CASSLQVRDEQFF
v_call: TRBV28; cdr3_length: 14; j_call: TRBJ2-1; d_call: -; clone_size: -; cdr3_nt: TGTGCCAGCAGTGGTTTAGTAACCTACAATGAGCAGTTCTTC; cdr3_aa: CASSGLVTYNEQFF
v_call: TRBV29-1; cdr3_length: 14; j_call: TRBJ2-5; d_call: -; clone_size: many; cdr3_nt: TGCAGCGGGGAACCGGGGCCCTTAGGGGAGACCCAGTACTTC; cdr3_aa: CSGEPGPLGETQYF
v_call: TRBV4-1; cdr3_length: 14; j_call: TRBJ1-1; d_call: -; clone_size: many; cdr3_nt: TGCGCCAGCAGCCAGGGCTTACAGGCTTACAAAGCTTTCTTT; cdr3_aa: CASSQGLQAYKAFF
v_call: TRBV24-1; cdr3_length: 15; j_call: TRBJ2-1; d_call: TRBD1; clone_size: many; cdr3_nt: TGTGCCACCAGTGATCGCGTACAGGGGGCGGGTGAGCAGTTCTTC; cdr3_aa: CATSDRVQGAGEQFF
v_call: TRBV6-1; cdr3_length: 14; j_call: TRBJ1-4; d_call: -; clone_size: many; cdr3_nt: TGTGCCAGCAGTATAGGGCCGGAAGGGTATAAACTGTTTTTT; cdr3_aa: CASSIGPEGYKLFF
v_call: TRBV24-1; cdr3_length: 14; j_call: TRBJ2-5; d_call: -; clone_size: many; cdr3_nt: TGTGCCACCAGTGACGCTCGGTACCAAGAGACCCAGTACTTC; cdr3_aa: CATSDARYQETQYF
v_call: TRBV3-1; cdr3_length: 12; j_call: TRBJ2-7; d_call: -; clone_size: -; cdr3_nt: TGTGCCAGCAGCCAAGCCAGCTACGAGCAGTACTTC; cdr3_aa: CASSQASYEQYF
v_call: TRBV27; cdr3_length: 14; j_call: TRBJ2-7; d_call: TRBD1; clone_size: -; cdr3_nt: TGTGCCACCAGCTTTTACAGGGGGCTCTACGAGCAGTGCTTC; cdr3_aa: CATSFYRGLYEQCF
v_call: TRBV6-1; cdr3_length: 17; j_call: TRBJ2-5; d_call: TRBD2; clone_size: many; cdr3_nt: TGTGCCAGCAGTCCCCTGGGGTCTAGCGGGAAACAAGAGACCCAGTACTTC; cdr3_aa: CASSPLGSSGKQETQYF
v_call: TRBV5-1; cdr3_length: 14; j_call: TRBJ2-3; d_call: -; clone_size: many; cdr3_nt: TGCGCCAGCACCTCTGAGGGGGGTTTTGATACGCAGTATTTT; cdr3_aa: CASTSEGGFDTQYF
v_call: TRBV2; cdr3_length: 17; j_call: TRBJ2-6; d_call: -; clone_size: many; cdr3_nt: TGTGCCAGCAGTGGGTTAGTGGTGGGCTCTGGGGCCAACGTCCTGACTTTC; cdr3_aa: CASSGLVVGSGANVLTF
v_call: TRBV30; cdr3_length: 14; j_call: TRBJ2-7; d_call: -; clone_size: many; cdr3_nt: TGTGCCTGGAGTGGAGGGACACCCCTATACGAGCAGTACTTC; cdr3_aa: CAWSGGTPLYEQYF
v_call: TRBV11-2; cdr3_length: 18; j_call: TRBJ2-1; d_call: TRBD2; clone_size: -; cdr3_nt: TGTGCCAGCAGCCCGCGACTAGCGGGAGGCCGGAGGGGAAATGAGCAGTTCTTC; cdr3_aa: CASSPRLAGGRRGNEQFF
v_call: TRBV6-1; cdr3_length: 16; j_call: TRBJ2-7; d_call: TRBD1; clone_size: many; cdr3_nt: TGTGCCAGCAGTACTCTCCCGGGACAGGGAACCTACGAGCAGTACTTC; cdr3_aa: CASSTLPGQGTYEQYF
v_call: TRBV20-1; cdr3_length: 17; j_call: TRBJ2-7; d_call: TRBD2; clone_size: many; cdr3_nt: TGCAGTGCTAGAGATGGGACTAGCGAAAGAGTCTCCTACGAGCAGTACTTC; cdr3_aa: CSARDGTSERVSYEQYF
v_call: TRBV11-2; cdr3_length: 14; j_call: TRBJ1-1; d_call: -; clone_size: -; cdr3_nt: TGTGCCAGCAGCTTAGATCCTGATAGTCGGCGGTCGATCTTT; cdr3_aa: CASSLDPDSRRSIF
v_call: TRBV11-2; cdr3_length: 14; j_call: TRBJ1-2; d_call: -; clone_size: -; cdr3_nt: TGTGCCAGCAGCTTGGCGGAGAAAAACTATGGCTACACCTTC; cdr3_aa: CASSLAEKNYGYTF